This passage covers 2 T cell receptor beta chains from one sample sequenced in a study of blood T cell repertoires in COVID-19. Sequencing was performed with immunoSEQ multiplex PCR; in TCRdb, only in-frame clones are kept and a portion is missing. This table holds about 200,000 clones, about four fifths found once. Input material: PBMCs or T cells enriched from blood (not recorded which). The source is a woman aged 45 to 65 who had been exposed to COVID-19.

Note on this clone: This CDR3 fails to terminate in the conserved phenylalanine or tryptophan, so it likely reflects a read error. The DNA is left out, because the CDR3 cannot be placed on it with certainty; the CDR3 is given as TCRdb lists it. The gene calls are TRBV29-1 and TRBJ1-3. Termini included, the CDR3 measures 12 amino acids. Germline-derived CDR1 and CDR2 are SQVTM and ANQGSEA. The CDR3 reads CSVEDLEGGRVI.

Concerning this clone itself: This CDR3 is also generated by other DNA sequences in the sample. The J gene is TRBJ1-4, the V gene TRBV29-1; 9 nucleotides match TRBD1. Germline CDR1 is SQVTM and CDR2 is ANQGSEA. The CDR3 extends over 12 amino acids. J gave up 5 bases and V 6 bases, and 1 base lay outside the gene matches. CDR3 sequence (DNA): TGCAGCGTCGGACAGGGGAATGAAAAACTGTTTTTT. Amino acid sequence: CSVGQGNEKLFF.